This T cell receptor (beta chain) was sequenced in a study of cytomegalovirus exposure and HLA in healthy donors. Findings of the study overall: Sequencing artifact likely explains a cluster of highly shared sequence variants. About 87% or about 30% of the time was how often most TCR beta V segments were productive, according to an earlier analysis. More clonal expansion characterized HLA-associated TCR beta chains than equally common others in a later analysis.

Although they were nominally healthy when sampled, donors likely had unrecorded immune exposures. Primers: 60 Vbeta forward and 13 Jbeta reverse. The data were produced by immunoSEQ multiplex PCR, yet TCRdb's version contains in-frame clones alone and is incomplete. The table includes approximately 150,000 clones, 70% to 90% detected once. Comment on this clone: Its specificity is not known.

V lost 6 bases to trimming and J lost 11 bases; unmatched junction nucleotides: 12. Germline loops: CDR1 WSHSY, CDR2 SAAADI. The length of the CDR3 is 13 residues. The genes are TRBV10-2 and TRBJ1-1, with TRBD1 matching over 7 bases. The sample consisted of PBMCs. The source of this sequence is a girl aged 5-17 years in good health and CMV-seropositive. CDR3 nucleotide sequence: TGCGCCAGCAGCCTGACAGGGCACCTACGGGCTTTCTTT. As protein: CASSLTGHLRAFF.